Below, 31 T cell receptor beta chains from the same sample are listed, as sequenced in a study of prognosis after radiotherapy for stage I lung cancer. The TCR beta CDR3 region was amplified from genomic DNA, with two rounds of multiplex PCR being used for the amplification. Each TRBV and TRBJ gene had its own primer in the first PCR round. MiXCR, run by TCRdb on the multiplex PCR reads, gives a single entry per CDR3 protein. The table has around 28,000 distinct CDR3 sequences, under 60% seen once. Sequenced here: PBMCs, sampled before or after stereotactic body radiation therapy (not recorded which). The receptors were gathered from a donor aged 50 or older with non-small cell lung cancer.

This CDR3 is CASSLMWGDEQFF. In nucleotides, the CDR3 is TGTGCCAGCAGCTTAATGTGGGGCGATGAGCAGTTCTTC. The chain uses TRBV7-3 and TRBJ2-1; perhaps TRBD1 as D (5 bases). CDR3 size: 13 residues. Germline V gene sequence: CDR1 SGHTA, CDR2 FQGTGA. V lost 1 base and J lost 8, with 9 bases in between.

This clonotype was seen many times. The CDR3 reads CASAWTATRGTEAFF. The CDR3 DNA sequence: TGTGCCAGCGCCTGGACGGCAACGAGGGGGACTGAAGCTTTCTTT. The chain carries TRBV6-2 or TRBV6-3 and TRBJ1-1; TRBD1 might be the D (6 bases). Trimming shortened V by 8 bases and J by 5 bases, and 21 bases separated the two germline ends. Germline CDR1 reads MNHEY; CDR2 reads SVGEGT. The CDR3 has 15 amino acids.

This clonotype has ten or more counts. The chain has TRBV18 and TRBJ2-5; 8 bases agree with TRBD1. The CDR3 contains 13 residues. The V gene end was trimmed by 6 bases and the J gene end by 4 bases; junction bases not matched to a gene: 4. Germline V gene lookup returns CDR1 KGHSH and CDR2 LQKENI. CDR3 DNA sequence: TGTGCCAGCTCTCTCACAGGGGGAGAGACCCAGTACTTC. Amino acids: CASSLTGGETQYF.

The chain couples TRBV15 to TRBJ1-4, with TRBD1 matching 8 bases. Germline V gene sequence: CDR1 LNHNV, CDR2 YYDKDF (reference sequence). The CDR3 has 19 residues. The J segment lost 4 bases and the V segment lost 0 bases, leaving 13 bases of the junction unmatched. CDR3 region: CATSRDLDRVGEDNEKLFF. DNA of the CDR3: TGTGCCACCAGCAGAGATCTGGACAGGGTAGGGGAAGATAATGAAAAACTGTTTTTT.

V and J are TRBV5-1 and TRBJ2-2; D is unresolved. Germline V gene sequence: CDR1 SGHRS, CDR2 YFSETQ. Trimming stripped 3 bases from V and 2 bases from J, with 11 bases between. The CDR3 sequence is 15 residues long. CDR3 bases: TGCGCCAGCAGCTCTGCTACCCGAAACACCGGGGAGCTGTTTTTT. Translating gives CASSSATRNTGELFF. Combining the CDR3 with reference TRBV5-1 and TRBJ2-2 gives the whole variable domain KAGVTQTPRYLIKTRGQQVTLSCSPISGHRSVSWYQQTPGQGLQFLFEYFSETQRNKGNFPGRFSGRQFSNSRSEMNVSTLELGDSALYLCASSSATRNTGELFFGEGSRLTVL.

Of note for this clonotype: A far larger clone is one base from this, pointing to a likely read error. This chain joins TRBV6-4 and TRBJ2-7; tentative D call: TRBD1 (5 bases). The closer fit of TRBJ1-2 to the DNA end suggests the J call may be wrong. There are 12 residues in the CDR3. Germline V lookup: CDR1 MRHNA, CDR2 SNTAGT. In DNA form, the CDR3 reads TGTGCCCGGTCCCGGGGAGGGGAGGGCTACACCTTC. Translated: CARSRGGEGYTF.

This clonotype is labeled as medium-sized. The chain carries TRBV4-1 and TRBJ1-6, with D tentatively TRBD1 (6 bases). The V and J ends lost 6 bases and 9 bases respectively, with 12 bases between them. Germline CDR1 is MGHRA and CDR2 is YSYEKL. The CDR3 extends over 13 amino acids. CDR3 sequence (DNA): TGCGCCAGCAGTTTCCTCAGGGGTTCACCCCTCCACTTT. Translated: CASSFLRGSPLHF.

This clonotype was observed at least ten times. V is TRBV10-3 and J is TRBJ2-3; 7 bases are a match to TRBD2. The CDR3 totals 16 residues. Germline V gene lookup returns CDR1 ENHRY and CDR2 SYGVKD. V shed 5 bases and J 4 bases; nucleotides not matched to a gene: 12. CDR3: CAISLIRAGVADTQYF. CDR3 in DNA: TGTGCCATCAGTCTCATAAGGGCGGGAGTAGCAGATACGCAGTATTTT.

Concerning this clonotype: This likely traces to a read error, being one base from a far larger clone. The chain joins TRBV6-4 to TRBJ2-5; 10 nucleotides match TRBD2. The CDR3 contains 13 residues. V trimming: 8 bases; J trimming: 8 bases; junction bases outside the gene matches: 8. Germline V lookup: CDR1 MRHNA, CDR2 SNTAGT. CDR3 in amino acids: CASPSGRGDTQYF. The CDR3 DNA is TGTGCCAGCCCCAGCGGGAGGGGGGACACCCAGTACTTC.

Comment on this clonotype: Its ends do not fully match the called genes, so a read error is possible. J is TRBJ2-2 and V is TRBV6-1; tentatively, D is TRBD1 or TRBD2 (5 bases each). CDR1 is MNHNS, CDR2 SASEGT, per germline. The CDR3 sequence is 15 residues long. The CDR3 is CASTALLAGLGDLFF. CDR3 bases: TGTGCCAGCACCGCCCTTCTGGCGGGCCTAGGGGATCTGTTTTTT.

In its sample, this clonotype was seen a few times. The V gene is TRBV18, the J gene TRBJ1-2; TRBD1 matches 7 bases. The CDR3 consists of 14 residues. V shed 4 bases and J 8 bases; nucleotides not matched to a gene: 10. The germline gives CDR1 KGHSH, CDR2 LQKENI. The CDR3 DNA reads TGTGCCAGCTCACTGGGGACAGCCTACGAAGGCTACACCTTC. As protein: CASSLGTAYEGYTF. Variable domain in full (rest from reference TRBV18 and TRBJ1-2): NAGVMQNPRHLVRRRGQEARLRCSPMKGHSHVYWYRQLPEEGLKFMVYLQKENIIDESGMPKERFSAEFPKEGPSILRIQQVVRGDSAAYFCASSLGTAYEGYTFGSGTRLTVV.

This clonotype showed up many times. The chain joins TRBV6-1 to TRBJ2-1, with 9 bases fitting TRBD1. J lost 7 bases, V lost 6 bases, and 13 bases had no gene match. Germline V gene sequence: CDR1 MNHNS, CDR2 SASEGT. The CDR3 is 16 amino acids. CDR3 in amino acids: CASSPIPGQGRNEQFF. CDR3 nucleotide sequence: TGTGCCAGCAGCCCCATCCCCGGACAGGGGCGGAATGAGCAGTTCTTC.

This clonotype came up many times. The rearrangement joins TRBV19 to TRBJ1-3; D unclear. V gave up 4 bases and J gave up 0 bases, with 13 bases separating them. The CDR3 runs 16 residues. Per germline, CDR1 LNHDA and CDR2 SQIVND (reference sequence). The CDR3 is CASSTTPRGSGNTIYF. In nucleotides, the CDR3 is TGTGCCAGTAGTACAACCCCGCGGGGCTCTGGAAACACCATATATTTT.

By share of the sample, this clonotype is medium-sized (0.01 to 0.1%). The chain has TRBV7-2 and TRBJ2-3; D perhaps matches TRBD2 (7 bases). From germline, CDR1 is SGHTA and CDR2 FQGNSA. Trimming took off 5 bases at V and 2 bases at J, with 11 bases between the two ends. This CDR3 spans 14 amino acids. The chain's CDR3 is CASSPGGSTDTQYF. CDR3 coding DNA: TGTGCCAGCAGCCCGGGGGGCTCCACAGATACGCAGTATTTT.

The chain links TRBV5-1 to TRBJ1-3; TRBD1 might be the D (6 bases). In germline, CDR1 is SGHRS, CDR2 YFSETQ. The CDR3 covers 16 residues. V dropped 0 bases and J dropped 3 bases, with 13 bases sitting between them. CDR3 bases: TGCGCCAGCAGCTTGGCAGGGGAGTTATATGGAAACACCATATATTTT. Translated: CASSLAGELYGNTIYF.

There are a few counts of this clonotype. Given a much more abundant clone one base away, this may be a read error. This chain uses TRBV6-2 or TRBV6-3 with TRBJ2-1; maybe TRBD2 (7 bases). In germline, CDR1 is MNHEY, CDR2 SVGEGT. The CDR3 runs 17 residues. The V end lost 5 bases, the J end lost 8 bases, and 25 bases lay between the germline ends. The CDR3, as DNA: TGTGCCAGCAGTGGGGGGGGGCCCCGTGGTGGTGTGTATGAGCAGTTCTTC. Amino acid sequence: CASSGGGPRGGVYEQFF.

This clonotype was picked up many times. The rearrangement joins TRBV6-5 to TRBJ1-5; 10 bases line up with TRBD1. CDR3 length: 17 amino acids. With 4 bases clipped from V and 0 bases from J, the junction kept 6 bases outside the gene matches. Germline loops: CDR1 MNHEY, CDR2 SVGAGI. Written as DNA, the CDR3 is TGTGCCAGCAGTTTTGGGACAGGGGTAGCTAGCAATCAGCCCCAGCATTTT. This gives the protein CASSFGTGVASNQPQHF.

This clonotype was seen more than once but under ten times. A read error is the likely source, as a far larger clone sits one nucleotide away. J is TRBJ2-2 and V is TRBV6-2 or TRBV6-3; D tentatively fits TRBD1 or TRBD2 (6 bases each). The CDR3 extends over 15 amino acids. Between the trimmed V and J ends, which lost 7 bases and 8 bases, there was a span of 20 bases. In germline, CDR1 is MNHEY, CDR2 SVGEGT. The CDR3, as DNA: TGTGCCAGCACCTCCCTTCTGGGGGGCCTAGGGGAGCTGTTTTTT. This gives the protein CASTSLLGGLGELFF.

This clonotype has at least ten counts. The V and J genes are TRBV20-1 and TRBJ1-1; a possible D gene is TRBD1 (6 bases). This CDR3 contains 13 residues. Germline V gene data show CDR1 as DFQATT and CDR2 as SNEGSKA (reference sequence). Between the trimmed V and J ends, which lost 6 bases and 4 bases, there was a span of 15 bases. Written as DNA, the CDR3 is TGCAGTGCCGCTACAGGGTCGACCACTGAAGCTTTCTTT. This translates into CSAATGSTTEAFF.

In its sample, this clonotype was seen a few times. With a much larger clone just one base away, this may be a read error. The chain joins TRBV24-1 to TRBJ2-5, with TRBD2 identical over 10 bases. The CDR3 spans 14 residues. The V gene's germline CDR1 is KGHDR and CDR2 SFDVKD. The CDR3 here is CDTDSGRMGETQYF. Written as DNA, the CDR3 is TGTGACACCGATAGCGGGAGGATGGGGGAGACCCAGTACTTC.

The CDR3 bases are TGCGCCAGCAGCCTCGGACTAGCGTCCTACGAGCAGTACTTC. Its protein is CASSLGLASYEQYF. The chain carries TRBV5-1 and TRBJ2-7, with 9 bases that match TRBD2. From germline, CDR1 is SGHRS and CDR2 YFSETQ. V lost 4 bases, J lost 1 base, and 3 bases stayed unmatched. The CDR3 has 14 residues.

This clonotype is categorized as medium-sized. The chain recombines TRBV11-3 with TRBJ1-1; D remains ambiguous. V shed 5 bases and J shed 7 bases, with 29 bases lying between them. The CDR3 totals 18 residues. Germline lookup yields CDR1 SGHNT and CDR2 YENEEA. The CDR3 spells CASSLKGMSPDRRGEAFF. The DNA of the CDR3 is TGTGCCAGCAGCCTTAAAGGTATGTCACCGGACCGAAGAGGTGAAGCTTTCTTT.

This clonotype occurred many times. The CDR3 sequence is CSARSGDPTRADQYF. The DNA for the CDR3 is TGCAGTGCTAGATCTGGAGATCCGACGCGGGCCGACCAGTACTTC. The genes are TRBV20-1 and TRBJ2-7, with D perhaps matching TRBD2 (5 bases). The CDR3 spans 15 residues. Deletions cut 2 bases from V and 10 bases from J, with 24 bases between. Per germline, CDR1 DFQATT and CDR2 SNEGSKA (reference sequence).

This clonotype was seen ten or more times. The rearrangement links TRBV2 to TRBJ2-2; TRBD2 aligns across 9 bases. The J segment lost 4 bases and the V segment lost 8 bases, leaving 2 bases of the junction unmatched. Germline V gives CDR1 SNHLY, CDR2 FYNNEI. The CDR3 loop spans 13 amino acids. The CDR3 sequence: CASSREGTGELFF. The CDR3 coding sequence is TGTGCCAGCTCGCGGGAGGGCACCGGGGAGCTGTTTTTT.

Concerning this clonotype itself: A far larger clone differs by one base, so this is likely a read error. The chain has TRBV6-1 and TRBJ2-3; D call uncertain. In germline, CDR1 is MNHNS, CDR2 SASEGT. The ends were cut back, 5 bases at V and 6 bases at J, with 30 bases in the middle. CDR3 length: 19 residues. The CDR3 protein is CASSLLRWRHSRPTDTQYF. CDR3 DNA sequence: TGTGCCAGCAGTTTATTGAGGTGGCGGCACTCAAGGCCTACTGATACGCAGTATTTT.

This clonotype was counted many times. The chain has TRBV28 and TRBJ2-1, with D maybe TRBD2 (5 bases). The germline V gene encodes CDR1 MDHEN and CDR2 SYDVKM. V gave up 3 bases and J gave up 4 bases, with 16 bases separating them. This CDR3 is 16 amino acids long. DNA of the CDR3: TGTGCCAGCAGTTTGGGCCGATCGGACTTATACAATGAGCAGTTCTTC. Residues: CASSLGRSDLYNEQFF. The full variable domain, with the rest looked up from reference TRBV28 and TRBJ2-1, is DVKVTQSSRYLVKRTGEKVFLECVQDMDHENMFWYRQDPGLGLRLIYFSYDVKMKEKGDIPEGYSVSREKKERFSLILESASTNQTSMYLCASSLGRSDLYNEQFFGPGTRLTVL.

The chain has TRBV28 and TRBJ2-7, with D perhaps TRBD2 (5 bases). The CDR3 sequence is 14 residues long. The V end lost 6 bases, the J end lost 3 bases, and 15 bases lay between the germline ends. Looked up from germline, CDR1 is MDHEN and CDR2 is SYDVKM. CDR3 amino acids: CASSALDLNYEQYF. The CDR3 region has the DNA TGTGCCAGCAGCGCCCTGGACTTAAACTACGAGCAGTACTTC.

The J gene is TRBJ2-1, the V gene TRBV5-1, with 7 positions matching TRBD2. The CDR3 length is 16 residues. The germline gives CDR1 SGHRS, CDR2 YFSETQ. V dropped 5 bases and J dropped 9; count of bases not matched to a gene: 17. CDR3 loop: CASSSGTITLWGEQFF. The CDR3 bases are TGCGCCAGCAGTTCCGGGACTATCACCTTGTGGGGTGAGCAGTTCTTC.

The chain links TRBV12-3 or TRBV12-4 to TRBJ2-2; D uncertain. The V end was cut by 7 bases, the J end by 1 base, with 16 bases between. The CDR3 consists of 16 residues. In nucleotides, the CDR3 is TGTGCCAGCACCGACCCTCCGGGCCAGAACACCGGGGAGCTGTTTTTT. Translation gives CASTDPPGQNTGELFF.

In the case of this clonotype: This is likely an artifact of a read error, given a far larger clone one base away. This rearrangement joins TRBV12-3 or TRBV12-4 to TRBJ1-2; no definite D call. The CDR3 loop spans 12 amino acids. V lost 7 bases to trimming and J lost 3 bases, with 9 bases between them. CDR3 DNA: TGTGCCAGCACCCCCGGCGACTATGGCTACACCTTC. As protein: CASTPGDYGYTF.

This chain uses TRBV12-3 or TRBV12-4 with TRBJ2-2, with D possibly TRBD1 on 5 matching bases. The CDR3 covers 16 residues. Trimming shortened V by 6 bases and J by 2 bases, and 16 bases separated the two germline ends. CDR3 nucleotides: TGTGCCAGCAGCCCCGGACATCCTATCAACACCGGGGAGCTGTTTTTT. Amino acid sequence: CASSPGHPINTGELFF.